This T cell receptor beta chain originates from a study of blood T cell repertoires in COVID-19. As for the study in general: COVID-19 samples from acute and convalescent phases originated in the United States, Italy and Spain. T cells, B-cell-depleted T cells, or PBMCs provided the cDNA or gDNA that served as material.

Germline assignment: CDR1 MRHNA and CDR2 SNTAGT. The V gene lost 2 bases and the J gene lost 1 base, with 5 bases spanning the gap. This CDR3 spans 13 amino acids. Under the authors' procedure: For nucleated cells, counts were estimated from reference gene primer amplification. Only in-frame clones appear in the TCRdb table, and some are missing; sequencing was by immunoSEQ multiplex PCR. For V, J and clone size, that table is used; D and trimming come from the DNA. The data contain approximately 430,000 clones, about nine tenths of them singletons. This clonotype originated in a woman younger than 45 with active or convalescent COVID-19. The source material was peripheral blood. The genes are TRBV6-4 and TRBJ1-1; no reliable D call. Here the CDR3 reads CASSDGGNTEAFF. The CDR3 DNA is TGTGCCAGCAGTGACGGAGGGAACACTGAAGCTTTCTTT.